This TCR beta chain was found in a study of cytotoxic CD8 clonotypes in ibrutinib-treated CLL. Study at large: A mean of roughly 250,000 productive templates and approximately 85,000 productive rearrangements was obtained per sample.

Depths of 1 in 200,000 to 1 in 1 million T cells were the sequencing target. Assay: immunoSEQ multiplex PCR; the TCRdb copy retains only in-frame clones and omits some. The profile covers thousands of clones, with roughly 70% appearing a single time and around a quarter taken by the ten largest. V was pared by 4 bases and J by 8 bases, with 15 bases between. This CDR3 has 13 residues. Germline assignment: CDR1 SGHKS and CDR2 YYEKEE (reference sequence). The rearrangement links TRBV5-5 to TRBJ1-2; D ambiguous. The receptor's source is a human donor with chronic lymphocytic leukemia. The source material was PBMCs, sampled before ibrutinib treatment. The CDR3 coding sequence is TGTGCCAGCAGCGCGGTTTCTTCGGGGGGCTACACCTTC. It translates to CASSAVSSGGYTF. Looking up the rest from reference TRBV5-5 and TRBJ1-2 gives the full variable domain: DAGVTQSPTHLIKTRGQQVTLRCSPISGHKSVSWYQQVLGQGPQFIFQYYEKEERGRGNFPDRFSARQFPNYSSELNVNALLLGDSALYLCASSAVSSGGYTFGSGTRLTVV.